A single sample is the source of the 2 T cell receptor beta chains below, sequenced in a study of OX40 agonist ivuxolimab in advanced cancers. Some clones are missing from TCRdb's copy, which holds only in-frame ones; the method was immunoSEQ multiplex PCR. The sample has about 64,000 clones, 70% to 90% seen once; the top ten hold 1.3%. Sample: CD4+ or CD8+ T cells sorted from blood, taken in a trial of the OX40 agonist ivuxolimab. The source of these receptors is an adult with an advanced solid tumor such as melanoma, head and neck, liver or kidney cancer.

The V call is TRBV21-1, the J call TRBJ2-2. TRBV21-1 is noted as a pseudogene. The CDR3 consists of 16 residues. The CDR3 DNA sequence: TGTGCCAGCAGCAACCGGACCGTCAGGAACACCGGGGAGCTGTTTTTT. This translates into CASSNRTVRNTGELFF.

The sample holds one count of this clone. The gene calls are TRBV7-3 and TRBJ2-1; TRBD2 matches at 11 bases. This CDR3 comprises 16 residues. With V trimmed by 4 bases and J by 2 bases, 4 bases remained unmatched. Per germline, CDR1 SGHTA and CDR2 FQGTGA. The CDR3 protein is CASSSSGLAAYNEQFF. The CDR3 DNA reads TGTGCCAGCAGCTCGTCGGGACTAGCGGCCTACAATGAGCAGTTCTTC.